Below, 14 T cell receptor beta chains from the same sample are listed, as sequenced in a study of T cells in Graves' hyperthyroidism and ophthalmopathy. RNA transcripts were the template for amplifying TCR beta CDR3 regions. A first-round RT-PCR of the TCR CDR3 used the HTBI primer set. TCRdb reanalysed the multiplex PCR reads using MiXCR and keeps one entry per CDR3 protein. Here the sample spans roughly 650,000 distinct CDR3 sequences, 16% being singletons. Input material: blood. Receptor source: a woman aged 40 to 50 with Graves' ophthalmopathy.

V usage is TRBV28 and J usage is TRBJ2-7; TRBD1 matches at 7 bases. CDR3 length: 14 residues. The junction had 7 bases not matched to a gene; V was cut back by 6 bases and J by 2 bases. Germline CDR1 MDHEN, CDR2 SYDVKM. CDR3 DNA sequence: TGTGCCAGCAGGGGCGGACAGGTTCCCTACGAGCAGTACTTC. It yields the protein CASRGGQVPYEQYF.

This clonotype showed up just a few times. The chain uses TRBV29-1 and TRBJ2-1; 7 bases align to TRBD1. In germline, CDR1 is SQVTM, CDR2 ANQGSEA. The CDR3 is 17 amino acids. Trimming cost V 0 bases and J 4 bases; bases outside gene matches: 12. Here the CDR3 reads CSVEDPRTGRGYNEQFF. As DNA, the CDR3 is TGCAGCGTTGAAGATCCTAGGACAGGAAGGGGATACAATGAGCAGTTCTTC.

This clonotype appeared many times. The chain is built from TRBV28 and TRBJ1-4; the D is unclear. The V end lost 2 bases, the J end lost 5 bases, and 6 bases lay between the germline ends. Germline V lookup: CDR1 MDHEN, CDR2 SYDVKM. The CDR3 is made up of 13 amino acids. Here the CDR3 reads CASSLDANEKLFF. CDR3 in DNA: TGTGCCAGCAGTTTAGACGCAAATGAAAAACTGTTTTTT.

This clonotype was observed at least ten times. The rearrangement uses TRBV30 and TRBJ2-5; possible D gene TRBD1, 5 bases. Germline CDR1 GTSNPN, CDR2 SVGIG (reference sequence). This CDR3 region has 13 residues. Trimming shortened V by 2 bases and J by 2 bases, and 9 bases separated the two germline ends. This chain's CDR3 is CAWSRQGQETQYF. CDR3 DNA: TGTGCCTGGAGTAGGCAGGGTCAAGAGACCCAGTACTTC.

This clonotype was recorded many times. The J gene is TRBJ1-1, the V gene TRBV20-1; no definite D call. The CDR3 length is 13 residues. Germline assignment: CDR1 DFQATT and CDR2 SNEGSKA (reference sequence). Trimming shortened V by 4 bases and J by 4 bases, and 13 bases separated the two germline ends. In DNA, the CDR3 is TGCAGTGCTAAGCTGTTTCGTAGCACTGAAGCTTTCTTT. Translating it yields CSAKLFRSTEAFF.

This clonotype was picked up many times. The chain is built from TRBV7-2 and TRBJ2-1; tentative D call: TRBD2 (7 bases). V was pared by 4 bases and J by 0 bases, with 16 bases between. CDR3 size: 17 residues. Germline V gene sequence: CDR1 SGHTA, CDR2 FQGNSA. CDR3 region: CASSSRFAGASYNEQFF. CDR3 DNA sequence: TGTGCCAGCAGCTCCCGCTTTGCGGGGGCCTCCTACAATGAGCAGTTCTTC.

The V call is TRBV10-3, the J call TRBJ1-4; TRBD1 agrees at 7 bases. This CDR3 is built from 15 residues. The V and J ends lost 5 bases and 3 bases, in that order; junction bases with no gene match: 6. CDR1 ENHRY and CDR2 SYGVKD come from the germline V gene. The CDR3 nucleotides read TGTGCCATCAGTCGTCAGGGGGGATCTAATGAAAAACTGTTTTTT. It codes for CAISRQGGSNEKLFF.

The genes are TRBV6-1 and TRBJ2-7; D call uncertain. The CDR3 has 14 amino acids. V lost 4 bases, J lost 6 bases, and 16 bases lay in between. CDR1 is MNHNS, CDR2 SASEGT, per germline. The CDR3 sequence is CASSAADTTFEQYF. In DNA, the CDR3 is TGTGCCAGCAGTGCGGCCGATACTACTTTCGAGCAGTACTTC.

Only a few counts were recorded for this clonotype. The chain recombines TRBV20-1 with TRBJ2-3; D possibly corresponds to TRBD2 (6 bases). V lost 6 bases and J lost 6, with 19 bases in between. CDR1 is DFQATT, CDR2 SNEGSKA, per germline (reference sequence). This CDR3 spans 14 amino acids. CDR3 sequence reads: CSAPVGLASDTQYF. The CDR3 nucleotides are TGCAGTGCCCCGGTGGGGCTAGCGTCCGATACGCAGTATTTT.

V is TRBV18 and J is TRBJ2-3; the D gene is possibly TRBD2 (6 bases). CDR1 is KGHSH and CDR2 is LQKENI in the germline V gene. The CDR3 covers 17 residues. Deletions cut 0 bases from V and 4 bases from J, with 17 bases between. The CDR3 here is CASSPPSASVGADTQYF. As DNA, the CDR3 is TGTGCCAGCTCACCACCGTCAGCTAGCGTCGGGGCAGATACGCAGTATTTT.

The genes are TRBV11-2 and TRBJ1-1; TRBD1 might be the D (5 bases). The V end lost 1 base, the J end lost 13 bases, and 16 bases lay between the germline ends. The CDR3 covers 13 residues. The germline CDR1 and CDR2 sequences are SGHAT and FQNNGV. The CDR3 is CASSLGLPSGVFF. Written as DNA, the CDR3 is TGTGCCAGCAGCTTAGGTCTCCCCTCGGGGGTTTTCTTT.

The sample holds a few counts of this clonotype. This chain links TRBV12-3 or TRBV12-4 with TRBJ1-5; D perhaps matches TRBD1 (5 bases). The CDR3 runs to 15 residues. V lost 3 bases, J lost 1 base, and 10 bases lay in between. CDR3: CASSFQGLSNQPQHF. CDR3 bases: TGTGCCAGCAGTTTTCAGGGCCTGAGCAATCAGCCCCAGCATTTT.

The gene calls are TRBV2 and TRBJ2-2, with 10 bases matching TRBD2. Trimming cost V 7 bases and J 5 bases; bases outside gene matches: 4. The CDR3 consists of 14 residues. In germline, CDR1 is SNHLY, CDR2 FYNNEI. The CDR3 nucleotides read TGTGCCAGCACCCCTAGCGGGAGAACCGGGGAGCTGTTTTTT. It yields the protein CASTPSGRTGELFF.

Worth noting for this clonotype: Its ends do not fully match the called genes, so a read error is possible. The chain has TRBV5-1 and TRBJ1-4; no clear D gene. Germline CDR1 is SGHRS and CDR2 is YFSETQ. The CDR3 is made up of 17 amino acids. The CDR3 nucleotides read TGCGCCAGCAACTTGGCCCCAGGCCCCCCTGCGGGGGAAAAACTGTTTTTT. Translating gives CASNLAPGPPAGEKLFF.